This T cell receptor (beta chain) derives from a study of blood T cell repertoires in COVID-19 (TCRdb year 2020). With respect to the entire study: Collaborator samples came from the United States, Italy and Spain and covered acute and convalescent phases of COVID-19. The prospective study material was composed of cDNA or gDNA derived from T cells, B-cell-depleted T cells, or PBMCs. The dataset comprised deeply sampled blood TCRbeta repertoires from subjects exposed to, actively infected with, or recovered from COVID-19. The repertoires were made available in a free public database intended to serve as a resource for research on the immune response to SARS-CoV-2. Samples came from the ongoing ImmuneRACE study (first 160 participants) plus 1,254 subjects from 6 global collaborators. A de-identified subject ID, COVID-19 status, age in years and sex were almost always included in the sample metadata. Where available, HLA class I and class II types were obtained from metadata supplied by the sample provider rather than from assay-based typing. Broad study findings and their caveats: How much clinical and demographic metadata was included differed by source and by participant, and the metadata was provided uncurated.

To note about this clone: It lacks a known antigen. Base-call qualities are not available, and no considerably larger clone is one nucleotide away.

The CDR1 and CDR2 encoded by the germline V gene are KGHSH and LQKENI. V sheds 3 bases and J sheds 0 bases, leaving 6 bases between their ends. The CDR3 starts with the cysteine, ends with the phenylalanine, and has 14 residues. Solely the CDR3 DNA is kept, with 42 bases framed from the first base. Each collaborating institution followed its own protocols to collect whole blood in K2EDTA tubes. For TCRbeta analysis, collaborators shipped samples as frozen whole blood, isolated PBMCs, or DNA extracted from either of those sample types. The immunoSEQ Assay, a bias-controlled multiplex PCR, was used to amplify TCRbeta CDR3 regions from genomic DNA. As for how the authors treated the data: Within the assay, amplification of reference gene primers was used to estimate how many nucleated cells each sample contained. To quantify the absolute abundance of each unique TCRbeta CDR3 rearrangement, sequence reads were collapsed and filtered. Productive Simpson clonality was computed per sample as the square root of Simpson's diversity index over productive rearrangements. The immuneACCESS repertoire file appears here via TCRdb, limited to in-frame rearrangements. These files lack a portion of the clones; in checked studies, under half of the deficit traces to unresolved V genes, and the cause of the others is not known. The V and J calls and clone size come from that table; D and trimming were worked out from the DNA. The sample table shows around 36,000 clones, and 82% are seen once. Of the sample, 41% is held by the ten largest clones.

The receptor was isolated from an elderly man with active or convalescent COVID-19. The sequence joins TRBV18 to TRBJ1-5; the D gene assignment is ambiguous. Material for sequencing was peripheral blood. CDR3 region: CASSPEYSNQPQHF. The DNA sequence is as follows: TGTGCCAGCTCACCTGAGTATAGCAATCAGCCCCAGCATTTT. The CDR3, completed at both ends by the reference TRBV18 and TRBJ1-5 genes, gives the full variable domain NAGVMQNPRHLVRRRGQEARLRCSPMKGHSHVYWYRQLPEEGLKFMVYLQKENIIDESGMPKERFSAEFPKEGPSILRIQQVVRGDSAAYFCASSPEYSNQPQHFGDGTRLSIL.